What follows describes a single T cell receptor (beta chain). This clonotype has just a few counts. Its binding antigen is unknown. No base qualities exist here, and no much larger clone lies one base off it. This record belongs to a study of blood T cells in healthy people across ages (dated by TCRdb to about 2015). At the level of the whole study: In model experiments, roughly one uniquely barcoded TCR beta cDNA molecule per two T cells was captured by template switching. Donors were grouped into four age groups: young (average approximately 16 years), middle-aged (roughly 37), aged (roughly 67) and long-lived (about 89). The study measured age-related changes in TCR beta repertoire diversity using deep sequencing normalized with unique cDNA molecular identifiers. To avoid experimental bias, donors of different ages were distributed randomly across sequencing lanes. For two donors (one aged 18 to 29 and one aged 80 or older), the study analyzed two additional independent replicas of 1 million unique cDNA reads from the same blood draw. Here is what the overall study found, with its caveats: Bulk unsorted PBMC profiling prevented conclusive comparison of naive and antigen-experienced compartments. The percentage of naive T cells measured by flow cytometry correlated strongly with observed TCR beta diversity. Because the CMV infection status of the donors was unknown, age-related changes in expanded clonotypes may potentially have been confounded. Compared with the aged group, the long-lived group had more naive CD4+ T cells, fewer expanded clones and increased TCR diversity, suggesting age selection. Observed TCR beta diversity per million T cells fell roughly linearly with age, and a significant reduction was already apparent by age around 40. Estimates of total diversity based on one million sequenced T cells were regarded as lower bounds and as underestimates.

The protocol used for the library was 5' RACE. A second PCR of about 6 to 11 cycles was performed with a sample-barcoded 5' primer and a J-beta primer mix. A unique molecular identifier was introduced onto each TCR beta cDNA molecule by a template-switch 5' adaptor carrying 12 random nucleotides. At least 2.5 million CDR3-containing paired-end reads were obtained from each sample. First-strand cDNA was synthesized from all RNA with the Mint cDNA synthesis kit, primed by a TRBC-specific oligonucleotide. Following uracil-DNA glycosylase treatment, a first 18-cycle PCR with universal primers M1SS and BC2_uni_R was performed on all cDNA. The authors processed their data as follows. For normalization, 1 million high-quality reads were randomly selected from each sample, with every read carrying a distinct molecular identifier. Instead of being binned into consensus sequences, reads with shared molecular identifiers were discarded. CDR3 identification, clonotype clustering and error correction used MiTCR with a Q25 quality threshold and the strictest error-elimination algorithm. A nonparametric unseen species model with Euler transformation was used to estimate a lower bound on total TCR beta diversity. TCRdb reworked the public reads: Q25 trimming with fastp, MiXCR clone assembly, productive beta chains retained. Identical CDR3 proteins give one entry, which carries the most common genes and DNA. The V and J calls and clone size come from TCRdb's table, not from the authors' own analysis. A total of roughly 1.9 million distinct CDR3 sequences appear in this sample, roughly two fifths of them only once. The top ten clonotypes cover 23% of the sample.

The roughly 42 donors, aged about 6 to 95 years, were systemically healthy Caucasian individuals from Russia. Each donor gave about 11 milliliters of peripheral blood, drawn into EDTA-treated Vacutainer tubes. PBMCs were isolated by Ficoll-Paque density-gradient centrifugation, with at least 7 million obtained per sample. Total RNA, at least 5 micrograms per sample, was extracted from PBMCs with Trizol reagent. The percentages of naive CD45RAhigh/CD27high T cells were determined by flow cytometry on a PBMC aliquot from every donor. CDR1 and CDR2, looked up from the germline V gene, are MDHEN and SYDVKM. From the cysteine up to the phenylalanine, the CDR3 has a length of 15 residues. The DNA shown is the 45-base CDR3, in frame from base 1. For this chain, trimming is 6 bases at the V end and 4 bases at the J end, and the number of junction bases without a gene match is 8.

Input material: blood. The TCR was taken from a human donor in good health. Rearrangement joined TRBV28 to TRBJ1-5; TRBD1 matches 8 bases in the middle. The CDR3 region has the sequence CASSDGTGGNQPQHF. In nucleotides, the sequence is TGTGCCAGCAGCGATGGGACAGGCGGTAATCAGCCCCAGCATTTT.